This entry describes one T cell receptor (beta chain). The germline CDR1 and CDR2 sequences are SGHTA and FQGNSA. V gave up 0 bases and J gave up 4 bases, with 7 bases separating them. The CDR3 spans 13 residues. This sample was included in a study of OX40 agonist ivuxolimab in advanced cancers. Study as a whole: Hepatocellular carcinoma, melanoma, renal cell or head and neck cancer affected the dose-escalation patients.

TCRdb's copy holds only in-frame clones and misses some; the assay was immunoSEQ multiplex PCR. The sample includes about 71,000 clones, 85% to 90% of them seen just once. The sequence was obtained from an adult with an advanced solid tumor such as melanoma, head and neck, liver or kidney cancer. The source was CD4+ or CD8+ T cells sorted from blood, collected in a trial of the OX40 agonist ivuxolimab. The V gene is TRBV7-2, the J gene TRBJ2-7; no clear D. In nucleotides, the CDR3 is TGTGCCAGCAGCTTAGCGCTTCCGTACGAGCAGTACTTC. Its protein is CASSLALPYEQYF.